One sample yielded the 20 T cell receptor beta chains listed below, sequenced in a study of T cells after yellow fever vaccination (dated by TCRdb to about 2019). The library was obtained by 5' RACE. Sequencing relied on an Illumina HiSeq 2500. Using fastp trimming at Q25 and MiXCR clonotype assembly, TCRdb reanalyzed the public sequencing data and kept in-frame beta chains. CDR3 protein sequences are deduplicated, and each keeps its most common genes and DNA. The sample profile shows approximately 160,000 distinct CDR3 sequences; approximately 6.2% of them were found once. Under 3% of the sample lies in the top ten. The sample's treatment or condition, from its label and the paper: live attenuated yellow fever vaccine strain. This specimen was CD4+ T cells sorted from PBMCs, taken on the day of the first yellow fever vaccination. These receptors all come from a man younger than 30 who received the YFV17D yellow fever vaccine.

The chain combines TRBV10-3 with TRBJ2-7, with D unresolved. V shed 9 bases and J shed 1 base, with 13 bases lying between them. The germline V gene has CDR1 ENHRY and CDR2 SYGVKD. The CDR3 is 13 amino acids. The CDR3 spells CAITHQESYEQYF. The DNA of the CDR3 is TGTGCCATAACTCATCAGGAATCCTACGAGCAGTACTTC.

With regard to this clonotype: Germline is not matched at one junction end, which may reflect a read error. The gene calls are TRBV20-1 and TRBJ2-1; D is unclear. This CDR3 comprises 10 residues. The V gene's germline CDR1 is DFQATT and CDR2 SNEGSKA (reference sequence). The DNA of the CDR3 is TGCAGTGCTAGAGGACGGCATAGTGGCTTC. This encodes CSARGRHSGF.

The sample holds many counts of this clonotype. The gene calls are TRBV5-6 and TRBJ1-5; possible D gene TRBD1, 6 bases. V was pared by 0 bases and J by 4 bases, with 11 bases between. This CDR3 is 15 amino acids long. Germline CDR1 SGHDT, CDR2 YYEEEE. CDR3 bases: TGTGCCAGCAGCTTGGGGGCAGGGGTGAATCAGCCCCAGCATTTT. It specifies CASSLGAGVNQPQHF.

This clonotype turned up a few times. The chain is built from TRBV7-9 and TRBJ1-2; D remains unclear. The CDR3 consists of 14 residues. V gave up 1 base and J gave up 4 bases, with 10 bases separating them. The germline V gene encodes CDR1 SEHNR and CDR2 FQNEAQ (reference sequence). For the CDR3, the DNA is TGTGCCAGCAGCTTAGTGGACGCCGCCTATGGCTACACCTTC. Its protein is CASSLVDAAYGYTF.

This clonotype has just a few counts. The genes are TRBV11-2 and TRBJ2-2; D call uncertain. The CDR3 length is 22 residues. Germline V gene sequence: CDR1 SGHAT, CDR2 FQNNGV. The V and J ends lost 0 bases and 4 bases respectively, with 30 bases between them. The CDR3 here is CASSLDPLGIGAQKRGTGELFF. CDR3 nucleotide sequence: TGTGCCAGCAGCTTAGACCCCCTTGGGATAGGAGCCCAGAAAAGAGGCACCGGGGAGCTGTTTTTT.

This clonotype has only a few counts. The chain carries TRBV19 and TRBJ2-5, with D possibly matching TRBD2 (7 bases). Germline CDR1 and CDR2: LNHDA and SQIVND (reference sequence). Trimming took 5 bases from V and 1 from J, leaving 14 bases between them. The CDR3 is 15 residues long. CDR3 sequence: CASSLIGGPQETQYF. The CDR3 nucleotides are TGTGCCAGTAGTTTGATCGGGGGGCCCCAAGAGACCCAGTACTTC. The complete variable domain, with remaining parts taken from reference TRBV19 and TRBJ2-5, reads DGGITQSPKYLFRKEGQNVTLSCEQNLNHDAMYWYRQDPGQGLRLIYYSQIVNDFQKGDIAEGYSVSREKKESFPLTVTSAQKNPTAFYLCASSLIGGPQETQYFGPGTRLLVL.

A remark on this clonotype: At one end, the junction sequence differs from germline, possibly due to a read error. The chain employs TRBV6-4 and TRBJ1-4; no clear D. The CDR3 has 10 residues. Germline V lookup: CDR1 MRHNA, CDR2 SNTAGT. The CDR3 spells CARSVKKLFF. CDR3 sequence (DNA): TGTGCCCGCAGTGTCAAAAAACTGTTTTTT.

This clonotype was recorded many times. The chain has TRBV20-1 and TRBJ1-1; TRBD1 matches 8 bases. This CDR3 spans 13 amino acids. Germline V CDR1 and CDR2: DFQATT, SNEGSKA (reference sequence). V lost 5 bases, J lost 3 bases, and 5 bases stayed unmatched. The CDR3, as DNA: TGCAGTGCTTTCACAGGGGGGGACACTGAAGCTTTCTTT. It specifies CSAFTGGDTEAFF.

There are many counts of this clonotype. This chain joins TRBV10-3 and TRBJ2-5, with TRBD2 matching over 7 bases. This CDR3 has 12 amino acids. The V segment lost 8 bases and the J segment 1 base; nucleotides outside the gene matches: 1. The germline V gene encodes CDR1 ENHRY and CDR2 SYGVKD. In nucleotides, the CDR3 is TGTGCCATCGGGACTATCCAAGAGACCCAGTACTTC. Translation gives CAIGTIQETQYF.

This clonotype was counted many times. The rearrangement uses TRBV7-9 and TRBJ1-1; 8 bases align to TRBD1. The germline gives CDR1 SEHNR, CDR2 FQNEAQ (reference sequence). V gave up 6 bases and J gave up 4 bases; unmatched junction bases: 4. This CDR3 is built from 13 residues. The CDR3 DNA sequence: TGTGCCAGCAGTACCACAGGGGGCACTGAAGCTTTCTTT. It yields the protein CASSTTGGTEAFF.

This clonotype was observed at least ten times. The rearrangement links TRBV20-1 to TRBJ1-1, with D tentatively TRBD1 (5 bases). V was shortened by 6 bases and J by 4 bases, with 15 bases between the two germline ends. The CDR3 has 13 residues. In germline, CDR1 is DFQATT, CDR2 SNEGSKA (reference sequence). CDR3 sequence reads: CSASRGESTEAFF. DNA of the CDR3: TGCAGTGCCAGTCGGGGGGAGAGCACTGAAGCTTTCTTT.

The rearrangement joins TRBV5-6 to TRBJ1-1; 7 nucleotides match TRBD1. This CDR3 contains 13 residues. Germline lookup yields CDR1 SGHDT and CDR2 YYEEEE. V gave up 5 bases and J gave up 7 bases; unmatched junction bases: 8. CDR3 DNA: TGTGCCAGCAGATACCGGGACAGAGATGAAGCTTTCTTT. Translated: CASRYRDRDEAFF.

This clonotype was seen repeatedly, ten times or more. This chain joins TRBV12-3 or TRBV12-4 and TRBJ2-1; 9 bases align to TRBD1. This CDR3 spans 13 amino acids. V shed 3 bases, J shed 7 bases, and the junction held 1 base outside the gene matches. CDR3 bases: TGTGCCAGCAGTTTCGGACAGGGGAATGAGCAGTTCTTC. Translated: CASSFGQGNEQFF.

This clonotype was seen repeatedly, ten times or more. This rearrangement joins TRBV7-7 to TRBJ2-3; the D is unclear. Per the germline V gene, CDR1 is SSHAT and CDR2 is FNYEAQ (reference sequence). V dropped 7 bases and J dropped 4 bases, with 6 bases sitting between them. The CDR3 covers 11 residues. The DNA of the CDR3 is TGTGCCAGCACCGAAGCAGATACGCAGTATTTT. Amino acid sequence: CASTEADTQYF.

This clonotype has a count of ten or more. CDR3 sequence: CASSFTPGGYEQFF. The CDR3 nucleotides are TGTGCCAGCAGCTTTACTCCCGGAGGTTATGAGCAGTTCTTC. J is TRBJ2-1 and V is TRBV7-2; possibly TRBD2 for D (5 bases). CDR1 and CDR2 (germline): SGHTA, FQGNSA. Trimming stripped 3 bases from V and 8 bases from J, with 14 bases between. CDR3 length: 14 residues.

The chain recombines TRBV24-1 with TRBJ2-5; 8 nucleotides align to TRBD1. Germline V gene data show CDR1 as KGHDR and CDR2 as SFDVKD. The CDR3 runs to 15 residues. After removal of 4 bases from V and 1 base from J, the junction contained 4 bases not matched to a gene. The CDR3 protein is CATSERQGLQETQYF. Here the CDR3 DNA reads TGTGCCACCAGTGAGCGACAGGGGCTCCAAGAGACCCAGTACTTC.

This clonotype has ten or more counts. The V call is TRBV9, the J call TRBJ2-1, with D uncertain. V was shortened by 0 bases and J by 0 bases, with 4 bases between the two germline ends. The CDR3 consists of 14 residues. Germline V gene data show CDR1 as SGDLS and CDR2 as YYNGEE. CDR3 amino acids: CASSVASSYNEQFF. The CDR3 DNA sequence: TGTGCCAGCAGCGTAGCCAGCTCCTACAATGAGCAGTTCTTC.

This clonotype was counted ten times or more. The chain couples TRBV29-1 to TRBJ2-5; 8 bases map to TRBD2. The ends lost 4 bases at V and 4 bases at J; junction bases unmatched: 8. The CDR3 runs to 14 residues. In germline, CDR1 is SQVTM, CDR2 ANQGSEA. The CDR3 sequence: CSVVGSGAPETQYF. CDR3 in DNA: TGCAGCGTTGTAGGTAGCGGGGCTCCAGAGACCCAGTACTTC.

The table lists this clonotype with a few counts. This chain joins TRBV20-1 and TRBJ2-1; perhaps TRBD1 as D (5 bases). In germline, CDR1 is DFQATT, CDR2 SNEGSKA (reference sequence). Trimming stripped 5 bases from V and 3 bases from J, with 14 bases between. The CDR3 length is 14 residues. CDR3: CSAQAGFFYNEQFF. The CDR3 nucleotides are TGCAGTGCTCAGGCAGGGTTTTTCTACAATGAGCAGTTCTTC.

This clonotype was found a few times. The chain uses TRBV19 and TRBJ2-1; 10 nucleotides align to TRBD2. The CDR3 totals 15 residues. CDR1 and CDR2 (germline): LNHDA, SQIVND (reference sequence). The V segment lost 6 bases and the J segment 3 bases; nucleotides outside the gene matches: 5. This chain's CDR3 is CASSQSSGGYNEQFF. DNA for the CDR3: TGTGCCAGTAGCCAGTCTAGCGGGGGCTACAATGAGCAGTTCTTC.